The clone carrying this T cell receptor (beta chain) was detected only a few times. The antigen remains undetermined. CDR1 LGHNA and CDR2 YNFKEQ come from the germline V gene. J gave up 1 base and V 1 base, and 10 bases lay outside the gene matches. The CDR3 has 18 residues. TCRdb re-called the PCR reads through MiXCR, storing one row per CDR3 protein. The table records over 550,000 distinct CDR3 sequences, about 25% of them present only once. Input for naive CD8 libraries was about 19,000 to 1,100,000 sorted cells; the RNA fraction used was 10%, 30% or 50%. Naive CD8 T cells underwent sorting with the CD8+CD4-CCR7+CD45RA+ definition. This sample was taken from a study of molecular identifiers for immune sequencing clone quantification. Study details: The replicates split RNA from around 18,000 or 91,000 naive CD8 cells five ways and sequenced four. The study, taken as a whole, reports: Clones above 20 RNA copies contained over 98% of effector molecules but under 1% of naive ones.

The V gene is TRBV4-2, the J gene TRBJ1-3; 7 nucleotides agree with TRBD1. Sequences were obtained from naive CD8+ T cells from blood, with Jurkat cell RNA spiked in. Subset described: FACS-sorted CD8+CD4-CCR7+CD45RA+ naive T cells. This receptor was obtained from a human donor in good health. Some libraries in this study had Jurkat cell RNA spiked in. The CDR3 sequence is CASSQVISDRTSGNTIYF. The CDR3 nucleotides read TGTGCCAGCAGCCAAGTAATTTCGGACAGGACATCTGGAAACACCATATATTTT.